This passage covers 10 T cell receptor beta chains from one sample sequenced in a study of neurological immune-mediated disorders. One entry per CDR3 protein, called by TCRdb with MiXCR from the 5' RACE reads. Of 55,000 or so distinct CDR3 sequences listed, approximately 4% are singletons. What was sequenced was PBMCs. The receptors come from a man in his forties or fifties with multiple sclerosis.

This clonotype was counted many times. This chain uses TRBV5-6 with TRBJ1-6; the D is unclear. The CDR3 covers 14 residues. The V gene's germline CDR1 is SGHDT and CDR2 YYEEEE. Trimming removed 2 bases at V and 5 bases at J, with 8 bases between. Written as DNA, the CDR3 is TGTGCCAGCAGCTTCGGACGAGATAATTCACCCCTCCACTTT. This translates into CASSFGRDNSPLHF.

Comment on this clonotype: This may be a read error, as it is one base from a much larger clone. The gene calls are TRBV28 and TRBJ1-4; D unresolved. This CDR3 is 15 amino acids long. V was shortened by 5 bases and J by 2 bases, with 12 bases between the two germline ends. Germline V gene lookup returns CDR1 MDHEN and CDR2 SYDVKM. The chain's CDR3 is CASSAMDGTNEKLFF. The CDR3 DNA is TGTGCCAGCAGTGCGATGGACGGGACTAATGAAAAACTGTTTTTT. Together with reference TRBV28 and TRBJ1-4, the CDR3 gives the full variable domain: DVKVTQSSRYLVKRTGEKVFLECVQDMDHENMFWYRQDPGLGLRLIYFSYDVKMKEKGDIPEGYSVSREKKERFSLILESASTNQTSMYLCASSAMDGTNEKLFFGSGTQLSVL.

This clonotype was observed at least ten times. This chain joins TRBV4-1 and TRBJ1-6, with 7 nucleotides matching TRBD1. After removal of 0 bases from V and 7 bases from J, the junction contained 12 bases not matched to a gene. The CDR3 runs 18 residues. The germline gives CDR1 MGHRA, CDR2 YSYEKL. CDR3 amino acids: CASSQDLKGAERNSPLHF. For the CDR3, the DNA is TGCGCCAGCAGCCAAGATCTAAAGGGGGCGGAAAGGAATTCACCCCTCCACTTT.

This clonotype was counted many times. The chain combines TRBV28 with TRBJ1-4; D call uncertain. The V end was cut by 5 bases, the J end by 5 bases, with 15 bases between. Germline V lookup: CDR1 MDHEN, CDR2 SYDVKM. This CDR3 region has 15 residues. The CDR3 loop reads CASSPWTRQNEKLFF. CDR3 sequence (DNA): TGTGCCAGCAGTCCGTGGACGCGGCAGAATGAAAAACTGTTTTTT.

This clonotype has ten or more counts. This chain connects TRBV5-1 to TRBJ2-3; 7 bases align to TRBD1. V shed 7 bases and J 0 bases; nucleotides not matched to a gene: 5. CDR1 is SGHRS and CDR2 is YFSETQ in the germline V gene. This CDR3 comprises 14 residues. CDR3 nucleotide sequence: TGCGCCAGCTCTCAGACAGGGAGCACAGATACGCAGTATTTT. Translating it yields CASSQTGSTDTQYF.

The CDR3, as DNA: TGTGCCAGCAGTCCGGGGGGAAAGGGAAACACCATATATTTT. Translating gives CASSPGGKGNTIYF. The chain has TRBV28 and TRBJ1-3; a weak D match, TRBD1 (5 bases). Deletions cut 5 bases from V and 4 bases from J, with 12 bases between. This CDR3 spans 14 amino acids. Germline V lookup: CDR1 MDHEN, CDR2 SYDVKM.

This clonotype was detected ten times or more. CDR3 protein: CASSTGSTGLNTEAFF. DNA of the CDR3: TGCGCCAGCAGCACCGGCTCGACAGGACTGAACACTGAAGCTTTCTTT. The V call is TRBV5-1, the J call TRBJ1-1, with D possibly TRBD1 on 6 matching bases. V lost 4 bases and J lost 0, with 16 bases in between. CDR3 length: 16 residues. Germline assignment: CDR1 SGHRS and CDR2 YFSETQ.

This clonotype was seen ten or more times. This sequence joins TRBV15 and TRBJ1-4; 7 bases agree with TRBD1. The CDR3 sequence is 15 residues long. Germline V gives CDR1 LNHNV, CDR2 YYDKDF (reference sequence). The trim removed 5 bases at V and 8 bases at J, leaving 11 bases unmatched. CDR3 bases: TGTGCCACCAGCCGCCAAGACAGGGTAACGGAAAAACTGTTTTTT. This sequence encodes CATSRQDRVTEKLFF.

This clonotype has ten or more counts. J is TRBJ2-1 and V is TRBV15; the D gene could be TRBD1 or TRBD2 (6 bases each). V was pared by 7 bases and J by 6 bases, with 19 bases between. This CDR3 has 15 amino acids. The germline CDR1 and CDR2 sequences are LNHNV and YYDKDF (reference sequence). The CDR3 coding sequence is TGTGCCACCACCCTTCGTATGGGGGGCCTCAATGAGCAGTTCTTC. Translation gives CATTLRMGGLNEQFF.

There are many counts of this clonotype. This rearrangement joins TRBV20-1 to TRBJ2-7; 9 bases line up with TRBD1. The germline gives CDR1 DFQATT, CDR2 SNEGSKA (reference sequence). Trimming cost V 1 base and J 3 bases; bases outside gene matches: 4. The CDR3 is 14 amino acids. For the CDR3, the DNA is TGCAGTGCTAGAGGATGGACAGGGGACTACGAGCAGTACTTC. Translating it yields CSARGWTGDYEQYF.